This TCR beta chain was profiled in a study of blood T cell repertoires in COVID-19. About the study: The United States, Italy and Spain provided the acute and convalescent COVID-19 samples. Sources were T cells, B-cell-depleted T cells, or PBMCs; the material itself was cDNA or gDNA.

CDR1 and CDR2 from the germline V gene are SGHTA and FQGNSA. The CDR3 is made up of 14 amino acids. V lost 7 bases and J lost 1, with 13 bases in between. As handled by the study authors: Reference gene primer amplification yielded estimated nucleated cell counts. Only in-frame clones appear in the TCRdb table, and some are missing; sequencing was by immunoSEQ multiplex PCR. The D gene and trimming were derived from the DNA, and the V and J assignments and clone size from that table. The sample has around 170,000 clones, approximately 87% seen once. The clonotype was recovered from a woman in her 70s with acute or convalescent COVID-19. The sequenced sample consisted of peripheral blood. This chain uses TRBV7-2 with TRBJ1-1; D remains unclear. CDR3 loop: CASKGRSENTEAFF. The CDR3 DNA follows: TGTGCCAGCAAAGGGAGGTCCGAGAACACTGAAGCTTTCTTT.